The T cell receptor (beta chain) under discussion was sequenced for a study of regulatory T cells in long-lasting Graves disease. This clonotype was detected many times. Its specificity is not known. Arm-PCR with iRepertoire HTBI primers amplified the CDR3 regions for these TCR beta libraries. TCRdb re-derived calls from the multiplex PCR reads in MiXCR, one entry per CDR3 protein. The sample consists of some 500,000 distinct CDR3 sequences, 13% of them appearing once. Overall study findings and caveats: No thyroid tissue was studied; the work used peripheral blood only. More public clonotypes were shared by persistent patients (about 2,700) than by new patients (about 970).

Noted time point: newly diagnosed GD, antithyroid drugs for less than 3 months. From PBMCs, RNA was extracted and then used to make the TCR library. These data were likewise used in another study, on T cells in Graves' hyperthyroidism and ophthalmopathy. From that second work: When the TCR CDR3 underwent first-round RT-PCR, the HTBI primer set was used.

This specimen consisted of peripheral blood mononuclear cells (PBMCs), obtained at new diagnosis, from a patient treated with antithyroid drugs. This sequence originates from a man aged 25 to 40 with Graves disease.

The CDR3 nucleotides read TGTGCCAGCAGTGAAGCGCTTTTCGGTTATCAGCCCCAGCATTTT. Amino acid sequence: CASSEALFGYQPQHF. The V gene is TRBV2, the J gene TRBJ1-5; D remains ambiguous. CDR1 is SNHLY, CDR2 FYNNEI, per germline. V lost 0 bases and J 5 bases, leaving 11 bases between the germline ends. CDR3 size: 15 residues.